This TCR beta chain is drawn from a study of T-cell reconstitution after alpha-beta-depleted transplantation in children. The V gene's germline CDR1 is SEHNR and CDR2 FQNEAQ (reference sequence). CDR3 length: 15 residues. The ends were cut back, 7 bases at V and 1 base at J, with 14 bases in the middle. The table lists this clonotype with many counts. Researchers prepared the TCRbeta library using unique molecular identifiers, the study reports. TCRdb passed the PCR reads through MiXCR, listing each CDR3 protein once. The table includes 550,000 to 800,000 distinct CDR3 sequences, around 13% detected once.

V and J are TRBV7-9 and TRBJ2-1; possibly TRBD2 for D (5 bases). The clonotype comes from a girl aged 2-10 years with congenital amegakaryocytic thrombocytopenia, due to receive a stem cell transplant. The source material was PBMCs, sampled before TCRalphabeta/CD19-depleted stem cell transplant. The CDR3 loop is CASNGRADSYNEQFF. The CDR3 bases are TGTGCCAGCAACGGAAGAGCGGATTCCTACAATGAGCAGTTCTTC.